This entry concerns a single T cell receptor (beta chain). This clonotype was detected ten times or more. No antigen is known for it. No base-level quality is on record; no much larger clone is a single base apart. TRIzol reagent was used to extract blood RNA from unsorted whole blood, while the DNeasy Blood & Tissue kit provided the germline DNA. Patients had chronic HBV infection and were treatment-naive at sampling. Before surgery, 3 to 5 milliliters of peripheral blood were collected into K2EDTA tubes. The germline V gene encodes CDR1 SQVTM and CDR2 ANQGSEA. There are 17 amino acids in the CDR3, from cysteine to phenylalanine inclusive. CDR3 DNA only is kept here, 51 bases in frame from base 1. V gives up 1 base and J gives up 1 base, and the segment between their germline ends measures 17 bases. This sample is drawn from a study of tumor-infiltrating lymphocytes in primary liver carcinoma (dated by TCRdb to about 2017). Study-level background: Roughly five patients with histopathologically diagnosed primary liver carcinoma underwent surgical resection in China between late 2015 and March 2016. Hepatocellular carcinoma (four) or combined HCC and intrahepatic cholangiocarcinoma (one) was present in the five patients, who were three men and two women aged 30 to 69 years. The five patients had tumors staged T1-T3 N0M0, with maximum diameters ranging from about 4 to 10 cm. Each sample produced roughly 3.65 to 7.5 million productive TCRbeta reads, and read depth showed no significant difference between tissue types. The study combined TCRbeta repertoire sequencing, expression microarrays and whole-exome sequencing across five regions of each liver tumor, with adjacent normal tissue and blood. TCRbeta repertoire sequencing covered 35 specimens from 5 patients: 25 tumor regions, 5 adjacent noncancerous liver tissues and 5 peripheral blood samples. Reproducibility between technical replicate repertoires was high, with correlation coefficients above 0.95 and mean shared-clone rates approximately 0.88. Overall results and qualifications from the work: Compared with blood, tumors had a significantly larger share of the repertoire taken up by the top 250 clones (p = 0.039). Because sequencing covered only the TCR beta chain and unpaired alpha chains were not captured, true repertoire diversity is likely underestimated. Consistent with antigen-driven expansion, pairs of tumor regions showed higher repertoire overlap (mean around 36%) than either tumor-adjacent pairs (around 17%) or tumor-blood pairs (around 14%). Only a few patients were included in the study, and the authors note that the findings should be validated in a larger study. Since the samples were bulk and unsorted, there was no way to compare CD4+ and CD8+ T cell repertoires.

Starting from 500 to 600 ng total RNA, TCRbeta-specific cDNA was produced by reverse transcription with a constant-region primer and ProtoScript II reverse transcriptase. TCRbeta libraries were built with three nested multiplex PCR rounds, a slightly modified ARM-PCR procedure. Each of the first two PCR rounds ran for around 10 cycles using multiplex TRBV1-TRBV30 forward primers together with a Cbeta reverse primer. Sample barcodes and Illumina adapters were attached in a final 25-cycle PCR using Deep VentR polymerase. Amplicons of 200-500 bp were gel-purified with a QIAquick gel extraction kit before sequencing. An Illumina HiSeq 2500 was used to sequence the TCRbeta amplicons with 250-bp paired-end reads. The paper's data handling went like this. Reads were quality-trimmed with Trimmomatic v0.33, and paired reads were merged with FLASH v1.2.11 to recover full CDR3 sequences. MiGEC v1.2.1b assigned V, D and J germline segments to the rearranged TCRbeta sequences. Clonotype statistics and Shannon-Wiener diversity indices were calculated with VDJtools v1.0.0. To reduce sampling bias, subsequent analyses other than the diversity analysis used only the 250 most abundant clonotypes in each sample. Clones were called with MiXCR by TCRdb after fastp trimmed the public reads at Q25, and only in-frame beta chains were retained. Every distinct CDR3 protein forms one entry, paired with its most common genes and DNA. TCRdb's processing, not the authors', yielded these V and J calls. This sample has fewer than 400,000 distinct CDR3 sequences in its table, and 65% of those were observed once. About 8.4% of the sample belongs to the ten largest clones.

The sequence derives from a man between 40 and 49 years old with primary liver carcinoma and hepatitis B virus infection. The sequencing sample was made of peripheral blood. Recombination joined TRBV29-1 with TRBJ2-1; tentative D gene TRBD2, with 7 bases matching. The DNA sequence is given as TGCAGCGTTGAAGGCCAAATCGGGGGGCAGTCCTACAATGAGCAGTTCTTC. Its protein reads: CSVEGQIGGQSYNEQFF.